A single sample gave rise to the 12 T cell receptor beta chains below, sequenced in a study of blood T cell repertoires in COVID-19. Assay: immunoSEQ multiplex PCR; the TCRdb copy retains only in-frame clones and omits some. The sample yields 40,000 to 50,000 clones, 79% seen once. Sample: peripheral blood. These receptors were collected from a man between 65 and 79 years old with acute or convalescent COVID-19.

V gene TRBV11-3 combines with J gene TRBJ1-1; D might be TRBD1 (6 bases). Trimming removed 3 bases from V and 0 bases from J, with 8 bases in between. CDR1 is SGHNT and CDR2 is YENEEA in the germline V gene. This CDR3 spans 14 amino acids. CDR3 DNA: TGTGCCAGCAGCTTGGGGGCTATGAACACTGAAGCTTTCTTT. This translates into CASSLGAMNTEAFF.

This clone occurred once. At one boundary the junction diverges from the germline segment, which might be a read error. This chain uses TRBV19 with TRBJ1-1; 8 positions match TRBD1. The CDR3 loop spans 17 amino acids. Per the germline V gene, CDR1 is LNHDA and CDR2 is SQIVND (reference sequence). CDR3 in amino acids: CASSIPNSRQGTVETFF. CDR3 bases: TGTGCCAGTAGTATCCCGAACTCCCGACAGGGGACGGTTGAAACTTTCTTT.

The chain is built from TRBV14 and TRBJ1-2; no firm D call. Trimming removed 1 base at V and 4 bases at J, with 7 bases between. Germline values: CDR1 SGHDN, CDR2 FVKESK. CDR3 size: 13 residues. The CDR3 sequence is CASSQVDIYGYTF. For the CDR3, the DNA is TGTGCCAGCAGCCAAGTAGACATCTATGGCTACACCTTC. The full variable domain, with the rest looked up from reference TRBV14 and TRBJ1-2, is EAGVTQFPSHSVIEKGQTVTLRCDPISGHDNLYWYRRVMGKEIKFLLHFVKESKQDESGMPNNRFLAERTGGTYSTLKVQPAELEDSGVYFCASSQVDIYGYTFGSGTRLTVV.

This rearrangement joins TRBV10-3 to TRBJ1-1; 8 bases align to TRBD1. Trimming at V came to 3 bases and at J to 4 bases, leaving 10 bases not matched to a gene. The CDR3 extends over 16 amino acids. CDR1 ENHRY and CDR2 SYGVKD come from the germline V gene. CDR3 residues: CAISERDRGRVTEAFF. In DNA, the CDR3 is TGTGCCATCAGTGAAAGAGACAGGGGAAGGGTCACTGAAGCTTTCTTT.

The rearrangement joins TRBV27 to TRBJ1-1; D remains ambiguous. The V gene lost 2 bases and the J gene lost 1 base, with 14 bases spanning the gap. The CDR3 is 16 amino acids. The germline CDR1 and CDR2 sequences are MNHEY and SMNVEV (reference sequence). In DNA form, the CDR3 reads TGTGCCAGCAGTTTAGTCCGTCGGGTCGGGAACACTGAAGCTTTCTTT. This gives the protein CASSLVRRVGNTEAFF.

V gene TRBV4-2 combines with J gene TRBJ2-3, with D tentatively TRBD1 (5 bases). V dropped 4 bases and J dropped 0 bases, with 8 bases sitting between them. The CDR3 loop spans 14 amino acids. Germline values: CDR1 LGHNA, CDR2 YNFKEQ. Here the CDR3 reads CASSPGQSTDTQYF. In DNA form, the CDR3 reads TGTGCCAGCAGCCCAGGGCAAAGCACAGATACGCAGTATTTT.

The chain uses TRBV7-9 and TRBJ1-1; D is undetermined. Trimming took 3 bases from V and 1 from J, leaving 9 bases between them. Germline V gene data show CDR1 as SEHNR and CDR2 as FQNEAQ (reference sequence). The CDR3 sequence is 14 residues long. CDR3 sequence reads: CASSFLQPNTEAFF. The CDR3 bases are TGTGCCAGCAGCTTTTTACAGCCGAACACTGAAGCTTTCTTT.

J is TRBJ1-4 and V is TRBV18, with no clear D. This CDR3 has 15 residues. Germline assignment: CDR1 KGHSH and CDR2 LQKENI. Trimming pared 2 bases from V and 6 bases from J, leaving 13 bases between. This chain's CDR3 is CASSPGEVQHEKLFF. CDR3 nucleotide sequence: TGTGCCAGCTCACCAGGGGAGGTACAGCATGAAAAACTGTTTTTT.

V and J are TRBV19 and TRBJ1-4, with a possible D match to TRBD1 (6 bases). CDR3 size: 13 residues. V was shortened by 6 bases and J by 8 bases, with 13 bases between the two germline ends. Germline V lookup: CDR1 LNHDA, CDR2 SQIVND (reference sequence). CDR3 sequence (DNA): TGTGCCAGTAGAAATGGGGGCGAAGAAAAACTGTTTTTT. It is translated as CASRNGGEEKLFF.

There are a few counts of this clone. The chain joins TRBV11-2 to TRBJ1-2, with D hard to call. V dropped 0 bases and J dropped 5 bases, with 16 bases sitting between them. Germline values: CDR1 SGHAT, CDR2 FQNNGV. CDR3 size: 16 residues. CDR3 bases: TGTGCCAGCAGCTTAGAGGCGGGTGCAGTACAGTATGGCTACACCTTC. Translation gives CASSLEAGAVQYGYTF.

This clone has a single count. V usage is TRBV19 and J usage is TRBJ2-7; D not certain. CDR3 length: 14 residues. Germline CDR1 LNHDA, CDR2 SQIVND (reference sequence). V lost 0 bases and J lost 6, with 12 bases in between. Here the CDR3 DNA reads TGTGCCAGTAGTATAGAGGGTCTTACGGGCGAGCAGTACTTC. Its translation: CASSIEGLTGEQYF.

The V gene is TRBV3-1 (or the pseudogene TRBV3-2), the J gene TRBJ2-7, with TRBD1 matching over 7 bases. V lost 4 bases, J lost 4 bases, and 10 bases stayed unmatched. Germline V gives CDR1 LGHDT, CDR2 YNNKEL (reference sequence). The CDR3 contains 15 residues. In DNA form, the CDR3 reads TGTGCCAGCAGCCGGATGTCCGGGACAGCATACGAGCAGTACTTC. It translates to CASSRMSGTAYEQYF.